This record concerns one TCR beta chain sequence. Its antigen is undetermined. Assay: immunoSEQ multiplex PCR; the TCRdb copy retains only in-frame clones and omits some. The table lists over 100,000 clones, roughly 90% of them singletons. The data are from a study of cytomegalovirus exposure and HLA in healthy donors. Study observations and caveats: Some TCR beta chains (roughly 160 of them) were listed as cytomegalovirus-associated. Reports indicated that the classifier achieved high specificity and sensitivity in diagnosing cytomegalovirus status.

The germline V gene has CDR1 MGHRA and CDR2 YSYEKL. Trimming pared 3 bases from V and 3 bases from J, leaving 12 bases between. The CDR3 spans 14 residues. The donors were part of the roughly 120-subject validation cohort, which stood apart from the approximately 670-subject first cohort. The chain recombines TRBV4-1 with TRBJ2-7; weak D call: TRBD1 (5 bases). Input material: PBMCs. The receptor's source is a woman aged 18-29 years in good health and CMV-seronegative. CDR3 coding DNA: TGCGCCAGCAGCCAGGCGCTCACAGGCTACGAGCAGTACTTC. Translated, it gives CASSQALTGYEQYF.